This TCR beta chain emerged from a study of shared T cell receptors in the human thymus. The table came from immunoSEQ multiplex PCR; TCRdb's copy has only in-frame clones and leaves some out. The sample has roughly 500,000 clones, roughly 74% seen once. This CDR3 region has 14 residues. Trimming left V 3 bases short and J 3 bases short, with 11 bases between. The V gene's germline CDR1 is SGHAT and CDR2 FQNNGV. In addition, the sample was reused for a study of human thymus T cells. From that paper: Donation was from healthy Finnish infants who were having corrective surgery that addressed congenital heart defects. Resections removed during corrective heart surgery provided the thymus tissue used. In thymic and blood repertoires alike, V and J usage looked biased. There were highly overlapping thymic repertoires among unrelated individuals, as related research reported.

The chain carries TRBV11-2 and TRBJ1-1, with D perhaps TRBD1 (6 bases). Sequencing was done on a sample of thymocytes. The receptor's source is a boy under two years old with a congenital heart defect. For the CDR3, the DNA is TGTGCCAGCAGCTTCCGGGACAACTACACTGAAGCTTTCTTT. This encodes CASSFRDNYTEAFF.